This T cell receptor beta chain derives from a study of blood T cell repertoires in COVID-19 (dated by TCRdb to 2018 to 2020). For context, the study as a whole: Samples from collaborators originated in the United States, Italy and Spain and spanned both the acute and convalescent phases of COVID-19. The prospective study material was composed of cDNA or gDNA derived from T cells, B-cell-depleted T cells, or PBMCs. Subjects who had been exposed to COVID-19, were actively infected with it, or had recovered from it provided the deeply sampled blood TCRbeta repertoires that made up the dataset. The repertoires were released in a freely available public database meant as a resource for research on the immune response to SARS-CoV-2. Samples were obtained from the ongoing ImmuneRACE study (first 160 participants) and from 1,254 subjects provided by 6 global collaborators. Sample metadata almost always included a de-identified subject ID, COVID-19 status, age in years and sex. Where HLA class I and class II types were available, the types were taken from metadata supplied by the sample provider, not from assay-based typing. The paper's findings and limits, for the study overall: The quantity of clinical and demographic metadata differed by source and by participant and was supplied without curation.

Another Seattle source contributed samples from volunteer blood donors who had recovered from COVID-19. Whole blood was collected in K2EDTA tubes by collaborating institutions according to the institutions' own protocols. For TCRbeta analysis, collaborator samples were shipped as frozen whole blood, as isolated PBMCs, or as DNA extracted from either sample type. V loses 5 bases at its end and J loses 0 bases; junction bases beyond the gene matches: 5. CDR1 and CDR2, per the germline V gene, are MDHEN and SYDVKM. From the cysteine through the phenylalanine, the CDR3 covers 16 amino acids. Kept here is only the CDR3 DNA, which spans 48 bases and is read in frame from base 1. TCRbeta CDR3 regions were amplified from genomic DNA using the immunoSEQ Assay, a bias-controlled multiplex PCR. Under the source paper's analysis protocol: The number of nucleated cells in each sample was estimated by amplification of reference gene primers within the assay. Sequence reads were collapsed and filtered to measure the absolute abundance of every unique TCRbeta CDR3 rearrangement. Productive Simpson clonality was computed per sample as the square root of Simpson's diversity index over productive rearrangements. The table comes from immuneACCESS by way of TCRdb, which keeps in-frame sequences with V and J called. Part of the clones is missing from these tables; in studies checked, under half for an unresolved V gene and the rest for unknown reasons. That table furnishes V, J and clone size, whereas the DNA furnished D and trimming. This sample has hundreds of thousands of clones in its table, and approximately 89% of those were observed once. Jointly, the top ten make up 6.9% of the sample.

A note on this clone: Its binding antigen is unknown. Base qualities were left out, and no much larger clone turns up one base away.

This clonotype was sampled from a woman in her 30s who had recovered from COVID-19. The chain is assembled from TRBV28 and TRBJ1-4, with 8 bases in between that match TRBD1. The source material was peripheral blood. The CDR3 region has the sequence CASSDYRGTTNEKLFF. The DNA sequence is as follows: TGTGCCAGCAGTGACTACAGGGGGACAACTAATGAAAAACTGTTTTTT.